The rows below give T cell receptor beta chains drawn from one sample of a study of T cells in Graves' hyperthyroidism and ophthalmopathy. Using its own MiXCR run on the multiplex PCR reads, TCRdb lists one record per CDR3 protein. Of 550,000 to 600,000 distinct CDR3 sequences listed, over 15% are singletons. Input material: blood. Receptors originate from a woman under 30 with Graves' hyperthyroidism. The CDR3 runs from the conserved cysteine through the conserved F or W. Each record gives: D gene, V gene, J gene, clone size, CDR3 DNA, CDR3 protein. D genes are given only for firm matches. Expanded clones get a size class; other rows say once, few or many, or leave the size out.

D gene: TRBD2
V gene: TRBV7-9
J gene: TRBJ2-1
clone size: many
CDR3 DNA: TGTGCCAGCAGAGACCTGACTAGCGGGGGGTCGGATGAGCAGTTCTTC
CDR3 protein: CASRDLTSGGSDEQFF

D gene: TRBD1
V gene: TRBV12-3/TRBV12-4
J gene: TRBJ2-3
clone size: many
CDR3 DNA: TGTGCCAGCAGTCCCTTATACTATCCGGGACAGGGGGGAGATACGCAGTATTTT
CDR3 protein: CASSPLYYPGQGGDTQYF

D gene: .
V gene: TRBV24-1
J gene: TRBJ1-1
clone size: few
CDR3 DNA: TGTGCCACCAGTGATACTGGGACTCTCACTGAAGCTTTCTTT
CDR3 protein: CATSDTGTLTEAFF

D gene: TRBD1
V gene: TRBV7-2
J gene: TRBJ1-2
clone size: few
CDR3 DNA: TGTGCCAGCAGCTCCGGGACAGGGTCCCACTATGGCTACACCTTC
CDR3 protein: CASSSGTGSHYGYTF

D gene: TRBD2
V gene: TRBV20-1
J gene: TRBJ2-3
clone size: many
CDR3 DNA: TGCAGTGCTGGACTAGCGAGTGCTAGCACAGATACGCAGTATTTT
CDR3 protein: CSAGLASASTDTQYF

D gene: .
V gene: TRBV19
J gene: TRBJ2-2
clone size: .
CDR3 DNA: TGTGCCAGTAGTATACGCGGGCTGGAGACCGGGGAGCTGTTTTTT
CDR3 protein: CASSIRGLETGELFF

D gene: .
V gene: TRBV29-1
J gene: TRBJ2-1
clone size: .
CDR3 DNA: TGCAGCGTTGAGAATTCCGGGACAAGTAACAATGAGCAGTTCTTC
CDR3 protein: CSVENSGTSNNEQFF

D gene: .
V gene: TRBV24-1
J gene: TRBJ1-5
clone size: many
CDR3 DNA: TGTGCCACCAGTGCCGGGCTCGGTCAGCCCCAGCATTTT
CDR3 protein: CATSAGLGQPQHF

D gene: TRBD1
V gene: TRBV2
J gene: TRBJ2-7
clone size: many
CDR3 DNA: TGTGCCAGCAGGGCTGCTTTGTCCCGGGACAGGGGTGACGAGCAGTACTTC
CDR3 protein: CASRAALSRDRGDEQYF

D gene: TRBD1
V gene: TRBV5-1
J gene: TRBJ2-7
clone size: many
CDR3 DNA: TGCGCCAGCAGTTATGGACAGGGGGCTATTTACGAGCAGTACTTC
CDR3 protein: CASSYGQGAIYEQYF

D gene: TRBD2
V gene: TRBV13
J gene: TRBJ2-3
clone size: .
CDR3 DNA: TGTGCCAGCAGCTTAGGGAGCTGGACTAGCGGGAGTGCGGGCACAGATACGCAGTATTTT
CDR3 protein: CASSLGSWTSGSAGTDTQYF

D gene: .
V gene: TRBV9
J gene: TRBJ1-2
clone size: .
CDR3 DNA: TGTGCCAGCAGCGGGGAAGCCTATGGCTACACCTTC
CDR3 protein: CASSGEAYGYTF

D gene: .
V gene: TRBV29-1
J gene: TRBJ1-5
clone size: few
CDR3 DNA: TGCAGCGCCGGGGACGGTAATAATCAGCCCCAGCATTTT
CDR3 protein: CSAGDGNNQPQHF

D gene: .
V gene: TRBV2
J gene: TRBJ1-6
clone size: many
CDR3 DNA: TGTGCCAGCAGTGAGTTGGGCAGCTCCTATAATTCACCCCTCCACTTT
CDR3 protein: CASSELGSSYNSPLHF

D gene: .
V gene: TRBV20-1
J gene: TRBJ2-2
clone size: .
CDR3 DNA: TGCAGTGCTCCCCGACAGAGTAACACCGGGGAGCTGTTTTTT
CDR3 protein: CSAPRQSNTGELFF

D gene: .
V gene: TRBV7-8
J gene: TRBJ2-3
clone size: many
CDR3 DNA: TGTGCCAGCAGCTTAGTTCCTAGTTTGATAGATACGCAGTATTTT
CDR3 protein: CASSLVPSLIDTQYF

D gene: .
V gene: TRBV9
J gene: TRBJ1-1
clone size: .
CDR3 DNA: TGTGCCAGCAGCGTAGAGACCTCGGGGACTGAAGCTTTCTTC
CDR3 protein: CASSVETSGTEAFF

D gene: TRBD2
V gene: TRBV11-2
J gene: TRBJ2-1
clone size: .
CDR3 DNA: TGTGCCAGCAGCGAACTAGCGGGAGGTTTGGGCAATCAGCAGTTCTTC
CDR3 protein: CASSELAGGLGNQQFF

D gene: TRBD1
V gene: TRBV6-1
J gene: TRBJ1-4
clone size: .
CDR3 DNA: TGTGCCAGCAGGAAGATCCTCACAGGGACAGGTGAAAAACTGTTTTTT
CDR3 protein: CASRKILTGTGEKLFF

D gene: TRBD1
V gene: TRBV20-1
J gene: TRBJ2-1
clone size: .
CDR3 DNA: TGCAGTGCTAGAGGCATTCACGCAGGGGGATTAGACAATGAGCAGTTCTTC
CDR3 protein: CSARGIHAGGLDNEQFF

D gene: TRBD2
V gene: TRBV5-1
J gene: TRBJ2-1
clone size: few
CDR3 DNA: TGCGCCAGCAGCTTGGTTAAGCTGGCGGGAGGGGATAGTAGGTACAATGAGCAGTTCTTC
CDR3 protein: CASSLVKLAGGDSRYNEQFF

D gene: .
V gene: TRBV3-1
J gene: TRBJ2-7
clone size: few
CDR3 DNA: TGTGCCAGCAGCCACCAATCTCGGGGCTTCAGGAGACTCTACGAGCAGTACTTC
CDR3 protein: CASSHQSRGFRRLYEQYF

D gene: TRBD2
V gene: TRBV12-3/TRBV12-4
J gene: TRBJ2-3
clone size: many
CDR3 DNA: TGTGCCAGCAGTTTAGGTTTCGCGGGAGTGACAGATACGCAGTATTTT
CDR3 protein: CASSLGFAGVTDTQYF

D gene: .
V gene: TRBV20-1
J gene: TRBJ2-1
clone size: many
CDR3 DNA: TGCAGTGCTTTGAGGGGCGCCCCGGGCAATGAGCAGTTCTTC
CDR3 protein: CSALRGAPGNEQFF

D gene: .
V gene: TRBV5-1
J gene: TRBJ2-1
clone size: .
CDR3 DNA: TGCGCCAGCAGCCGCGGGACAACGTACAATGAGCAGTTCTTC
CDR3 protein: CASSRGTTYNEQFF

D gene: .
V gene: TRBV2
J gene: TRBJ1-4
clone size: many
CDR3 DNA: TGTGCCAGCACTCGAGTTGGTCAAGGGAGGTCCTTGGAAAAACTGTTTTTT
CDR3 protein: CASTRVGQGRSLEKLFF

D gene: .
V gene: TRBV18
J gene: TRBJ1-1
clone size: many
CDR3 DNA: TGTGCCAGCTCACCACAGGGGGAGCAAGCTTTCTTT
CDR3 protein: CASSPQGEQAFF

D gene: TRBD2
V gene: TRBV28
J gene: TRBJ2-7
clone size: many
CDR3 DNA: TGTGCCAGCAGTTTGGGACTAGCGGGACTCGAGCAGTACTTC
CDR3 protein: CASSLGLAGLEQYF

D gene: .
V gene: TRBV11-2
J gene: TRBJ2-1
clone size: many
CDR3 DNA: TGTGCCAGCAGCTTAGATCGTGAGCAGTTCTTC
CDR3 protein: CASSLDREQFF

D gene: TRBD2
V gene: TRBV19
J gene: TRBJ2-2
clone size: .
CDR3 DNA: TGTGCCAGTCTTAGCGGGAGGAACACCGGGGAGCTGTTTTTT
CDR3 protein: CASLSGRNTGELFF

D gene: TRBD1
V gene: TRBV6-1
J gene: TRBJ2-3
clone size: .
CDR3 DNA: TGTGCCAGCAGTATCGGCAGAACAGGGGATAACACAGATACGCAGTATTTT
CDR3 protein: CASSIGRTGDNTDTQYF

D gene: .
V gene: TRBV6-6
J gene: TRBJ2-1
clone size: many
CDR3 DNA: TGTGCCAGCAGTTACTCGAGCCCCCTTTACAATGAGCAGTTCTTC
CDR3 protein: CASSYSSPLYNEQFF

D gene: TRBD2
V gene: TRBV20-1
J gene: TRBJ2-7
clone size: many
CDR3 DNA: TGCAGTGCTAGAGATACTTTAGCGGGAGGGCTCCCCTACGAGCAGTACTTC
CDR3 protein: CSARDTLAGGLPYEQYF

D gene: TRBD2
V gene: TRBV24-1
J gene: TRBJ2-3
clone size: many
CDR3 DNA: TGTGCCACCAGTGATTCGACAGCGGGGGGGACAGATACGCAGTATTTT
CDR3 protein: CATSDSTAGGTDTQYF

D gene: .
V gene: TRBV9
J gene: TRBJ1-2
clone size: .
CDR3 DNA: TGTGCCAGCAGCGAGGCCCCGGGTTCGGGGGGTGGCTACACCTTC
CDR3 protein: CASSEAPGSGGGYTF

D gene: .
V gene: TRBV2
J gene: TRBJ1-3
clone size: few
CDR3 DNA: TGTGCCAGCAGTGTGGGGCGGTCCTCTGGAAACACCATATATTTT
CDR3 protein: CASSVGRSSGNTIYF

D gene: .
V gene: TRBV6-2/TRBV6-3
J gene: TRBJ2-7
clone size: .
CDR3 DNA: TGTGCCAGCAGTTTCACGGGACTCTCCCACGAGCAGTACTTC
CDR3 protein: CASSFTGLSHEQYF

D gene: TRBD1
V gene: TRBV12-3/TRBV12-4
J gene: TRBJ1-5
clone size: many
CDR3 DNA: TGTGCCAGCAGTTTAAACAGGGGTCAGCCCCAGCATTTT
CDR3 protein: CASSLNRGQPQHF

D gene: .
V gene: TRBV5-6
J gene: TRBJ1-1
clone size: few
CDR3 DNA: TGTGCCAGCAGCCACGGGAGTGAAGCTTTCTTT
CDR3 protein: CASSHGSEAFF

D gene: TRBD2
V gene: TRBV20-1
J gene: TRBJ2-7
clone size: many
CDR3 DNA: TGCAGTGCTAGATGGGCCCATCTAGCGGGAGGGGCCTACGAGCAGTACTTC
CDR3 protein: CSARWAHLAGGAYEQYF

D gene: TRBD2
V gene: TRBV4-1
J gene: TRBJ2-1
clone size: .
CDR3 DNA: TGCGCCAGCAGCCATTCCCTTGCGGGGGGCAATGAGCAGTTCTTC
CDR3 protein: CASSHSLAGGNEQFF

D gene: .
V gene: TRBV6-1
J gene: TRBJ2-3
clone size: .
CDR3 DNA: TGTGCCAGCGGCCTTCCGCCAGATACGCAGTATTTT
CDR3 protein: CASGLPPDTQYF

D gene: .
V gene: TRBV12-3/TRBV12-4
J gene: TRBJ2-3
clone size: many
CDR3 DNA: TGTGCCAGCAACCACCCGGGGGCGGGAAGCACAGATACGCAGTATTTT
CDR3 protein: CASNHPGAGSTDTQYF

D gene: .
V gene: TRBV6-2/TRBV6-3
J gene: TRBJ1-2
clone size: .
CDR3 DNA: TGTGCCAGCAGTTGGTCCCCCCTTTATGGCTACACCTTC
CDR3 protein: CASSWSPLYGYTF

D gene: .
V gene: TRBV7-9
J gene: TRBJ1-1
clone size: many
CDR3 DNA: TGTGCCAGCAGCTTAGCGACGACCCTTGAAGCTTTCTTT
CDR3 protein: CASSLATTLEAFF

D gene: .
V gene: TRBV29-1
J gene: TRBJ2-4
clone size: .
CDR3 DNA: TGCAGCGTTGACCCAACAGGGAAAAACATTCAGTACTTC
CDR3 protein: CSVDPTGKNIQYF

D gene: TRBD2
V gene: TRBV11-2
J gene: TRBJ2-3
clone size: .
CDR3 DNA: TGTGCCAGCAGCCAAACTAGCGGGGGGGCGGCAGATACGCAGTATTTT
CDR3 protein: CASSQTSGGAADTQYF

D gene: .
V gene: TRBV7-9
J gene: TRBJ2-6
clone size: .
CDR3 DNA: TGTGCCAGCAGCCCCGGATCTGGGGCATTCTCTGGGGCCAACGTCCTGACTTTC
CDR3 protein: CASSPGSGAFSGANVLTF

D gene: TRBD2
V gene: TRBV29-1
J gene: TRBJ2-1
clone size: few
CDR3 DNA: TGCAGCGGCCAAAGCGGGGGGGATTACAATGAGCAGTTCTTC
CDR3 protein: CSGQSGGDYNEQFF

D gene: .
V gene: TRBV20-1
J gene: TRBJ2-7
clone size: many
CDR3 DNA: TGCAGTGCTAGGGTATGGGGGGACCTCTTCTACGAGCAGTACTTC
CDR3 protein: CSARVWGDLFYEQYF

D gene: .
V gene: TRBV12-3/TRBV12-4
J gene: TRBJ2-7
clone size: many
CDR3 DNA: TGTGCCAGCAGTTTATCGGGCGACATTACCTACGAGCAGTACTTC
CDR3 protein: CASSLSGDITYEQYF

D gene: TRBD2
V gene: TRBV5-1
J gene: TRBJ2-1
clone size: .
CDR3 DNA: TGCGCCAGCAGCTTGTCTAGCGGGAGAGGCAATGAGCAGTTCTTC
CDR3 protein: CASSLSSGRGNEQFF

D gene: TRBD1
V gene: TRBV7-3
J gene: TRBJ1-2
clone size: many
CDR3 DNA: TGTGCCAGCAGTCCGACAGGGGGCTCCTATGGCTACACCTTC
CDR3 protein: CASSPTGGSYGYTF